Sequencing of this T cell receptor (beta chain) was carried out in a study of T-cell reconstitution after alpha-beta-depleted transplantation in children. This clonotype occurred a few times. Looked up from germline, CDR1 is DFQATT and CDR2 is SNEGSKA (reference sequence). V lost 6 bases, J lost 3 bases, and 12 bases stayed unmatched. The length of the CDR3 is 16 residues. The TCRbeta library was prepared with unique molecular identifiers. MiXCR, run by TCRdb on the PCR reads, gives a single entry per CDR3 protein. The profile shows over 400,000 distinct CDR3 sequences, 43% of them singletons. This chain connects TRBV20-1 to TRBJ2-3; 10 nucleotides agree with TRBD2. The sequencing used PBMCs, collected before TCRalphabeta/CD19-depleted stem cell transplant. The TCR originated in a girl aged 2-10 years with aplastic anemia, due to receive a stem cell transplant. In nucleotides, the CDR3 is TGCAGTGCCCCCACCGGGCTAGCGGGAGAAACAGATACGCAGTATTTT. As protein: CSAPTGLAGETDTQYF.